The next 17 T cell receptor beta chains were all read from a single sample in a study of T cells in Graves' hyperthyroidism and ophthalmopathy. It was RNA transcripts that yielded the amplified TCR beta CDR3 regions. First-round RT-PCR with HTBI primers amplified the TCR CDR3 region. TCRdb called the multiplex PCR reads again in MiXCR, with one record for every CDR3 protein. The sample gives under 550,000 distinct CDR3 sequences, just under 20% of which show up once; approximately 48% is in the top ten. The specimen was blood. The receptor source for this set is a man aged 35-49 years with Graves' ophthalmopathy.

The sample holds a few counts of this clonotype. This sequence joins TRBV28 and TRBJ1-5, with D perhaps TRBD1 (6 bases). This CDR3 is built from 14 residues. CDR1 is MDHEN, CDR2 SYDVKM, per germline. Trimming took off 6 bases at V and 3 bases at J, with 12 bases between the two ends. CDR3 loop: CASRTTGLNQPQHF. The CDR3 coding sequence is TGTGCCAGCAGGACCACAGGGCTCAATCAGCCCCAGCATTTT.

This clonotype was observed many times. The CDR3 coding sequence is TGCGCCAGCACTGTCGGGGGCCGTTACAATGAGCAGTTCTTC. The encoded protein is CASTVGGRYNEQFF. The chain joins TRBV5-1 to TRBJ2-1; D may match TRBD1 or TRBD2 (6 bases each). There are 14 residues in the CDR3. V was cut by 6 bases and J by 4 bases, with 14 bases left in between. The germline V gene has CDR1 SGHRS and CDR2 YFSETQ.

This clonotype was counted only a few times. As DNA, the CDR3 is TGCAGTGCTACCGGGACAGGGAGCAATCAGCCCCAGCATTTT. It specifies CSATGTGSNQPQHF. The chain is built from TRBV20-1 and TRBJ1-5; 9 bases line up with TRBD1. V was pared by 4 bases and J by 1 base, with 2 bases of the junction left unmatched. The germline CDR1 and CDR2 sequences are DFQATT and SNEGSKA (reference sequence). CDR3 length: 14 residues.

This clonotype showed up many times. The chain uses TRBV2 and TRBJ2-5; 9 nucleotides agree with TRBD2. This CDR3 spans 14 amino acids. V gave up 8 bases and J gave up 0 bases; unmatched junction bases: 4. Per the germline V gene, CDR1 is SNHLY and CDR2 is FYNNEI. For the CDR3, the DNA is TGTGCCAGCGGCATAGCGGGAGACCAAGAGACCCAGTACTTC. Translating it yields CASGIAGDQETQYF.

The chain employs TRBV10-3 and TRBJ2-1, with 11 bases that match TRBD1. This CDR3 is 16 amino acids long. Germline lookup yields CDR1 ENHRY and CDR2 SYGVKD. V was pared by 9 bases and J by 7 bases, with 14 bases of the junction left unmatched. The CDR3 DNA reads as TGTGCCATGTACACGCCAGGACAGGGGGCGAGAAATGAGCAGTTCTTC. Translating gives CAMYTPGQGARNEQFF.

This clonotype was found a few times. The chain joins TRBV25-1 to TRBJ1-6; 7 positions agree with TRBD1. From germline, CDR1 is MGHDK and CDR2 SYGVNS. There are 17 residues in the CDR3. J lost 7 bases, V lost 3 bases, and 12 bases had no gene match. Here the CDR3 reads CASSEMTGRLRNSPLHF. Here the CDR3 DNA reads TGTGCCAGCAGTGAGATGACAGGGCGGCTGCGGAATTCACCCCTCCACTTT.

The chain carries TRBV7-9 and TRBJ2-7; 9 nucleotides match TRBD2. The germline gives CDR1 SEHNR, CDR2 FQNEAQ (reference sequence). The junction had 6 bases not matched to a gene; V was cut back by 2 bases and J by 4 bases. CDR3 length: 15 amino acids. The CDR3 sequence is CASSLTAGGNYEQYF. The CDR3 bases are TGTGCCAGCAGCTTAACAGCGGGAGGTAATTACGAGCAGTACTTC.

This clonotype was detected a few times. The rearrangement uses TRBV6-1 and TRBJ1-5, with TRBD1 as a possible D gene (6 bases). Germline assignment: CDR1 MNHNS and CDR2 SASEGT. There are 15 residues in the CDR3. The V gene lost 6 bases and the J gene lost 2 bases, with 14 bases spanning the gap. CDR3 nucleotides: TGTGCCAGCAGGCCCATGGGGGGCCGCAATCAGCCCCAGCATTTT. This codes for CASRPMGGRNQPQHF.

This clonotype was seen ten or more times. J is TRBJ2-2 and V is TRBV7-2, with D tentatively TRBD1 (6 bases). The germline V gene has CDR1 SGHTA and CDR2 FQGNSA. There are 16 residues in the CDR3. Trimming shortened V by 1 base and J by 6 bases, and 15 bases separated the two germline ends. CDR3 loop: CASSLGPGQSAGELFF. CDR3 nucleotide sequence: TGTGCCAGCAGCTTAGGCCCCGGACAGAGCGCCGGGGAGCTGTTTTTT.

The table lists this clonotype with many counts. For the CDR3, the DNA is TGTGCCAGCAGTGTCCCGCCCCAAGAGACCCAGTACTTC. As protein: CASSVPPQETQYF. The chain employs TRBV2 and TRBJ2-5; D is ambiguous. The germline V gene has CDR1 SNHLY and CDR2 FYNNEI. The CDR3 totals 13 residues. V shed 4 bases and J shed 1 base, with 7 bases lying between them.

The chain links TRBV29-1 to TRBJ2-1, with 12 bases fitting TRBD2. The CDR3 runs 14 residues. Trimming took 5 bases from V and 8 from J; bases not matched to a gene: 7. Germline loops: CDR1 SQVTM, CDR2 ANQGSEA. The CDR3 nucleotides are TGCAGCGTTCGGACTAGCGGGATTAACGATGAGCAGTTCTTC. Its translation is CSVRTSGINDEQFF.

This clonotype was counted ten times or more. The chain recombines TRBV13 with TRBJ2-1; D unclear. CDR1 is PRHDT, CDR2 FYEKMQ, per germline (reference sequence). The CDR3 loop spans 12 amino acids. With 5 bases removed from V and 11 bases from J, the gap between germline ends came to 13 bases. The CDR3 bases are TGTGCCAGCAGCATCGACACCTCAAAGCAGTTCTTC. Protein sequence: CASSIDTSKQFF.

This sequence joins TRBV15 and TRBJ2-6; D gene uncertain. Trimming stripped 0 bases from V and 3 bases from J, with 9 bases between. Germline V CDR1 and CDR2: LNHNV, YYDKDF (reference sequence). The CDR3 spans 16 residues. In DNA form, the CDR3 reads TGTGCCACCAGCAGAGATGGCAGGAGTGGGGCCAACGTCCTGACTTTC. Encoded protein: CATSRDGRSGANVLTF.

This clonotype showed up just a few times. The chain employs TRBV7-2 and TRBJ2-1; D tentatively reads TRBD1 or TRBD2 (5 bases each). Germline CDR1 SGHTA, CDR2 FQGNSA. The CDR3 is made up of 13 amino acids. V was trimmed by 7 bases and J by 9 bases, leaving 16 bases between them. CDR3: CASNVLLGVEQFF. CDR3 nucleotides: TGTGCCAGCAACGTTCTGTTGGGGGTTGAGCAGTTCTTC.

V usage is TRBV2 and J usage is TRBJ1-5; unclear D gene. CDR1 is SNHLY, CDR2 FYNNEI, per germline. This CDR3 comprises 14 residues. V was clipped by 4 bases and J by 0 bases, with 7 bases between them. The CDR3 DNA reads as TGTGCCAGCAGTGTAGAGTATAGCAATCAGCCCCAGCATTTT. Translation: CASSVEYSNQPQHF.

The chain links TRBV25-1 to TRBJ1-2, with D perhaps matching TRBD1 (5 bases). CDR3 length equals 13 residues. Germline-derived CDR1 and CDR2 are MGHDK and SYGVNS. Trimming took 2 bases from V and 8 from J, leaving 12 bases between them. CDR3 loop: CASSEAPGRGYTF. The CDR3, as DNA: TGTGCCAGCAGTGAAGCCCCAGGGCGCGGCTACACCTTC.

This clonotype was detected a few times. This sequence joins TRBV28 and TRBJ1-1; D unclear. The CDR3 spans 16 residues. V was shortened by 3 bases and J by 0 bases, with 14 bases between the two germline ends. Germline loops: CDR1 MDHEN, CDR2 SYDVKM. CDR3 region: CASSFMPGDMNTEAFF. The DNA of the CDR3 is TGTGCCAGCAGTTTCATGCCCGGAGACATGAACACTGAAGCTTTCTTT.